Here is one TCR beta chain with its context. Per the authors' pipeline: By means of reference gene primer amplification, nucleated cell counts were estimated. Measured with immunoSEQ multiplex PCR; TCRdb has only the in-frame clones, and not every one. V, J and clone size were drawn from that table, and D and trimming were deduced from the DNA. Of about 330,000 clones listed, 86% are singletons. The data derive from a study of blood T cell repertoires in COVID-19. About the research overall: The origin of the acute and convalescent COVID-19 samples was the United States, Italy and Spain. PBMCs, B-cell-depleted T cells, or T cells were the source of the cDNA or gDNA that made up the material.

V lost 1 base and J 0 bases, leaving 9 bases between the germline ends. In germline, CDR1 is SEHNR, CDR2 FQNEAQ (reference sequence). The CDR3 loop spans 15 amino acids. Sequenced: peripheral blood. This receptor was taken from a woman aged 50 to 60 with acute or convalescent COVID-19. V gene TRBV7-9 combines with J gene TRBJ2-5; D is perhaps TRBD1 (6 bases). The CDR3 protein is CASSLETGHQETQYF. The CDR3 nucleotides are TGTGCCAGCAGCTTAGAGACAGGTCACCAAGAGACCCAGTACTTC.